The sequence of this TCR beta chain was determined in a study of T cell repertoires in cytomegalovirus infection. About the research overall: Both CMV infection and a matching HLA type were indicated by public TCR beta signatures.

Findings and limits, study-wide: Cumulated frequencies of public TCR beta families served to identify carriers of CMV plus the relevant HLA. Ex vivo, HLA-C-restricted CMV-specific TCR beta clonotypes prevailed over the rest of the response.

As for this clonotype: The target antigen is unknown.

In TCRdb, the reads were re-called with MiXCR into one record per CDR3 protein. The sample consists of approximately 750,000 distinct CDR3 sequences, under 40% of them appearing once. The CDR3 is made up of 14 amino acids. Trimming took 2 bases from V and 6 from J; bases not matched to a gene: 3. Germline V lookup: CDR1 MGHRA, CDR2 YSYEKL. The specimen sequenced was PBMCs. The chain combines TRBV4-1 with TRBJ2-5, with TRBD1 identical over 10 bases. The sequence derives from a human donor in good health (CMV status not recorded). Some clones in this sample may be carry-over from other donors' samples. The CDR3 DNA reads TGCGCCAGCAGCCAACCGGGACAGGGGAAGACCCAGTACTTC. Translation gives CASSQPGQGKTQYF.